Listed here are 14 T cell receptor beta chains from one sample, sequenced in a study of human T cells and chemical hapten exposure. From the RACE reads, TCRdb called clonotypes with MiXCR, one entry per CDR3 protein. The table records over 70,000 distinct CDR3 sequences, 11% of them present only once. The time point denotes: patch test 2, 6 weeks after DPC sensitization. Documented treatment: therapeutic diphenylcyclopropenone sensitization with weekly scalp DPC. This specimen consisted of whole blood, obtained in connection with sensitization to the hapten diphenylcyclopropenone (DPC). These receptors originate from a man younger than 35 with alopecia areata. Some clones in this sample may be carry-over from other donors' samples.

There are many counts of this clonotype. The DNA for the CDR3 is TGCAGTGCTAGGTATAGGCCTGAAGCTTTCTTT. It codes for CSARYRPEAFF. The rearrangement uses TRBV20-1 and TRBJ1-1; D not resolved. Germline V lookup: CDR1 DFQATT, CDR2 SNEGSKA (reference sequence). The V and J ends lost 3 bases and 6 bases respectively, with 8 bases between them. The CDR3 consists of 11 residues.

The V call is TRBV29-1, the J call TRBJ2-1; 7 positions match TRBD1. The CDR3 extends over 14 amino acids. Trimming cost V 1 base and J 5 bases; bases outside gene matches: 5. Germline V gene data show CDR1 as SQVTM and CDR2 as ANQGSEA. CDR3 nucleotide sequence: TGCAGCGTTGAAGGGTTAACAGGGGACAATGAGCAGTTCTTC. This gives the protein CSVEGLTGDNEQFF.

J is TRBJ2-7 and V is TRBV6-6; TRBD1 is a possible D gene (6 bases). V gave up 6 bases and J gave up 2 bases, with 17 bases separating them. This CDR3 is 15 amino acids long. Germline CDR1 MNHNY, CDR2 SVGAGI (reference sequence). For the CDR3, the DNA is TGTGCCAGCAGCCCGGGCAGGGGCCGTCCCTACGAGCAGTACTTC. This gives the protein CASSPGRGRPYEQYF.

V is TRBV11-2 and J is TRBJ2-7, with D uncertain. V was clipped by 6 bases and J by 0 bases, with 15 bases between them. The CDR3 length is 15 residues. Per germline, CDR1 SGHAT and CDR2 FQNNGV. CDR3 loop: CASSPSQVLSYEQYF. The DNA for the CDR3 is TGTGCCAGCAGTCCAAGCCAGGTACTCTCCTACGAGCAGTACTTC.

This clonotype was counted only a few times. This rearrangement joins TRBV29-1 to TRBJ1-5; 7 bases match TRBD1. The germline V gene encodes CDR1 SQVTM and CDR2 ANQGSEA. CDR3 length equals 12 residues. Losses at the gene ends were 4 bases for V and 4 bases for J; bases not matched to a gene: 1. The CDR3 DNA reads as TGCAGCGTTGTGACAGGGAATCAGCCCCAGCATTTT. Amino acids: CSVVTGNQPQHF.

Only a few counts were recorded for this clonotype. The chain carries TRBV6-2 or TRBV6-3 and TRBJ1-1; no reliable D call. Germline-derived CDR1 and CDR2 are MNHEY and SVGEGT. The CDR3 length is 14 residues. The germline V and J ends were trimmed by 0 bases and 8 bases, with 13 bases remaining between them. The CDR3 loop is CASSYSGPRTEAFF. DNA of the CDR3: TGTGCCAGCAGTTACTCGGGCCCGAGGACCGAAGCTTTCTTT.

The chain employs TRBV7-3 and TRBJ2-3, with TRBD2 matching over 10 bases. This CDR3 has 17 amino acids. Trimming at V came to 3 bases and at J to 6 bases, leaving 12 bases not matched to a gene. Looked up from germline, CDR1 is SGHTA and CDR2 is FQGTGA. CDR3 nucleotides: TGTGCCAGCAGCTTCACCCTAGCGGGGGCATCCCCCGATACGCAGTATTTT. This encodes CASSFTLAGASPDTQYF.

This rearrangement joins TRBV2 to TRBJ1-5; 11 nucleotides align to TRBD1. The CDR3 spans 13 residues. Trimming cost V 11 bases and J 4 bases; bases outside gene matches: 4. Germline loops: CDR1 SNHLY, CDR2 FYNNEI. The CDR3 region is CAGQGASNQPQHF. In nucleotides, the CDR3 is TGTGCCGGACAGGGGGCGTCGAATCAGCCCCAGCATTTT.

The chain couples TRBV20-1 to TRBJ2-2; TRBD1 is a possible D gene (6 bases). V was trimmed by 2 bases and J by 7 bases, leaving 14 bases between them. There are 14 residues in the CDR3. Looked up from germline, CDR1 is DFQATT and CDR2 is SNEGSKA (reference sequence). The CDR3 protein is CSARRSGAGGELFF. CDR3 coding DNA: TGCAGTGCTAGAAGGTCAGGGGCCGGCGGGGAGCTGTTTTTT.

There are a few counts of this clonotype. This chain connects TRBV7-9 to TRBJ1-1; 7 nucleotides agree with TRBD1. The CDR3 length is 14 residues. Germline assignment: CDR1 SEHNR and CDR2 FQNEAQ (reference sequence). Trimming took 1 base from V and 3 from J; bases not matched to a gene: 2. CDR3 sequence: CASSLGDRDTEAFF. CDR3 nucleotides: TGTGCCAGCAGCTTAGGTGACAGGGACACTGAAGCTTTCTTT.

The chain combines TRBV24-1 with TRBJ1-1, with TRBD1 identical over 7 bases. This CDR3 has 16 residues. Germline V gene sequence: CDR1 KGHDR, CDR2 SFDVKD. The junction had 12 bases not matched to a gene; V was cut back by 5 bases and J by 4 bases. The CDR3 reads CATSGTGEGMGTEAFF. CDR3 nucleotide sequence: TGTGCCACCAGTGGTACAGGGGAGGGGATGGGCACTGAAGCTTTCTTT.

The chain couples TRBV5-4 to TRBJ1-1; 7 positions agree with TRBD1. V was clipped by 0 bases and J by 6 bases; unmatched bases: 2. Germline CDR1 SGHNT, CDR2 YYREEE (reference sequence). The CDR3 consists of 13 residues. CDR3 sequence (DNA): TGTGCCAGCAGCTTGGGGCAGGGGGCTGAAGCTTTCTTT. Its protein is CASSLGQGAEAFF.

The genes are TRBV20-1 and TRBJ2-5, with D possibly being TRBD1 (6 bases). The CDR3 spans 13 residues. Germline loops: CDR1 DFQATT, CDR2 SNEGSKA (reference sequence). Written as DNA, the CDR3 is TGCTCCCGACCGGGACAAAGAAGAGAAGACCAGTACTTC. Amino acids: CSRPGQRREDQYF.

Ten or more counts support this clonotype. The rearrangement uses TRBV7-2 and TRBJ2-5; 8 nucleotides agree with TRBD1. With 4 bases clipped from V and 2 bases from J, the junction kept 12 bases outside the gene matches. Germline V gene sequence: CDR1 SGHTA, CDR2 FQGNSA. The CDR3 extends over 17 amino acids. In DNA, the CDR3 is TGTGCCAGCAGCTCATTCCCCAGGGGGCGTCGGCAAGAGACCCAGTACTTC. Translated, it gives CASSSFPRGRRQETQYF.